The 30 T cell receptor beta chains listed next were all sequenced from one sample in a study of shared clonotypes between healthy human individuals. Profiling relied on immunoSEQ multiplex PCR, and the TCRdb table lists in-frame clones only, not all of them. The repertoire holds over a million clones, with roughly 96% as singletons. What was sequenced was naive CD4+ T cells sorted from blood. Stated subset: CD45RA+ positively selected. These receptors were taken from a young man in good health.

The V gene is TRBV29-1, the J gene TRBJ2-3; D possibly matches TRBD1 or TRBD2 (5 bases each). Per the germline V gene, CDR1 is SQVTM and CDR2 is ANQGSEA. Trimming pared 6 bases from V and 6 bases from J, leaving 19 bases between. The CDR3 covers 14 residues. CDR3 residues: CSVAWAGSPDTQYF. DNA for the CDR3: TGCAGCGTCGCTTGGGCAGGGAGTCCTGATACGCAGTATTTT.

The chain has TRBV11-3 and TRBJ2-3; 7 bases align to TRBD2. CDR1 and CDR2 from the germline V gene are SGHNT and YENEEA. V lost 1 base and J lost 1; bases outside the gene matches: 11. There are 18 residues in the CDR3. Here the CDR3 DNA reads TGTGCCAGCAGCTTAGGCGGGGGTTACGGGGTGGGCACAGATACGCAGTATTTT. Translated: CASSLGGGYGVGTDTQYF.

The V and J genes are TRBV6-5 and TRBJ1-5, with D possibly TRBD1 on 6 matching bases. The CDR3 is made up of 14 amino acids. Germline V gives CDR1 MNHEY, CDR2 SVGAGI. V was pared by 7 bases and J by 1 base, with 11 bases between. The CDR3 sequence is CASKGRGSNQPQHF. The DNA of the CDR3 is TGTGCCAGCAAGGGAAGGGGGAGCAATCAGCCCCAGCATTTT.

The gene calls are TRBV9 and TRBJ2-7; tentative D call: TRBD2 (5 bases). V gave up 1 base and J gave up 4 bases, with 12 bases separating them. Germline V gene sequence: CDR1 SGDLS, CDR2 YYNGEE. The CDR3 is made up of 14 amino acids. The CDR3 loop is CASSVSGQPYEQYF. The CDR3 coding sequence is TGTGCCAGCAGCGTAAGCGGTCAGCCATACGAGCAGTACTTC.

The genes are TRBV10-3 and TRBJ1-3, with D hard to call. CDR1 is ENHRY, CDR2 SYGVKD, per germline. There are 14 residues in the CDR3. V lost 10 bases and J 0 bases, leaving 13 bases between the germline ends. The CDR3 nucleotides are TGTGCCACCCAGGACCGCGGCTCTGGAAACACCATATATTTT. Translating it yields CATQDRGSGNTIYF.

This clone came up once. This sample includes further DNA sequences coding for the same CDR3. The V call is TRBV7-9, the J call TRBJ2-1; 10 nucleotides align to TRBD2. Per germline, CDR1 SEHNR and CDR2 FQNEAQ (reference sequence). CDR3 length equals 16 residues. The J segment lost 0 bases and the V segment lost 5 bases, leaving 4 bases of the junction unmatched. The CDR3 reads CASSLLAGGSYNEQFF. In nucleotides, the CDR3 is TGTGCCAGCAGCCTCTTAGCGGGGGGCTCCTACAATGAGCAGTTCTTC.

The gene calls are TRBV11-2 and TRBJ2-3; 11 bases are shared with TRBD2. The CDR3 has 19 residues. The V gene end was trimmed by 3 bases and the J gene end by 2 bases; junction bases not matched to a gene: 13. CDR1 and CDR2 from the germline V gene are SGHAT and FQNNGV. CDR3 loop: CASSFLRLAGIKTTDTQYF. CDR3 in DNA: TGTGCCAGCAGCTTTTTAAGACTAGCGGGAATAAAAACCACAGATACGCAGTATTTT.

This clone was seen just once. The rearrangement uses TRBV2 and TRBJ2-7; no reliable D call. The germline V gene encodes CDR1 SNHLY and CDR2 FYNNEI. This CDR3 region has 14 residues. The ends were cut back, 5 bases at V and 2 bases at J, with 13 bases in the middle. CDR3 nucleotide sequence: TGTGCCAGCAGTCCCCCCTTGACCGCCTACGAGCAGTACTTC. This gives the protein CASSPPLTAYEQYF.

The chain uses TRBV9 and TRBJ1-2; no definite D call. CDR3 size: 14 residues. V dropped 0 bases and J dropped 10 bases, with 16 bases sitting between them. CDR1 and CDR2 (germline): SGDLS, YYNGEE. The CDR3 bases are TGTGCCAGCAGCGTAGGGCAGAACAATCTTAACTACACCTTC. Translating gives CASSVGQNNLNYTF.

J is TRBJ2-4 and V is TRBV30, with 8 bases identical to TRBD1. CDR1 and CDR2 (germline): GTSNPN, SVGIG (reference sequence). The J segment lost 6 bases and the V segment lost 2 bases, leaving 3 bases of the junction unmatched. The CDR3 is 13 amino acids. The CDR3 coding sequence is TGTGCCTGGAGTTCAGGGGGCCGAAACATTCAGTACTTC. Its translation: CAWSSGGRNIQYF.

The V gene is TRBV25-1, the J gene TRBJ2-7, with 10 bases aligning to TRBD1. Germline CDR1 reads MGHDK; CDR2 reads SYGVNS. The CDR3 has 13 amino acids. Trimming cost V 9 bases and J 3 bases; bases outside gene matches: 5. CDR3 loop: CASTRDRGYEQYF. DNA of the CDR3: TGTGCCAGTACCCGGGACAGGGGCTACGAGCAGTACTTC.

This clone was counted a single time. This chain joins TRBV2 and TRBJ2-5; TRBD1 aligns across 9 bases. The end of the DNA fits TRBJ2-7 better, so the J call may be wrong. Germline loops: CDR1 SNHLY, CDR2 FYNNEI. The CDR3 is 14 amino acids. CDR3 protein: CASSAGQGWYEQYF. CDR3 DNA: TGTGCCAGCAGTGCGGGACAGGGTTGGTACGAGCAGTACTTC.

The chain links TRBV13 to TRBJ1-1; D ambiguous. V was cut by 5 bases and J by 1 base, with 20 bases left in between. The germline V gene has CDR1 PRHDT and CDR2 FYEKMQ (reference sequence). The length of the CDR3 is 17 residues. CDR3 sequence (DNA): TGTGCCAGCAGCCCCAGTCGGACGGAGATTAAGAACACTGAAGCTTTCTTT. This codes for CASSPSRTEIKNTEAFF. The variable domain in full, with the rest retrieved from reference TRBV13 and TRBJ1-1, is AAGVIQSPRHLIKEKRETATLKCYPIPRHDTVYWYQQGPGQDPQFLISFYEKMQSDKGSIPDRFSAQQFSDYHSELNMSSLELGDSALYFCASSPSRTEIKNTEAFFGQGTRLTVV.

The V call is TRBV18, the J call TRBJ1-4; D unclear. The ends were cut back, 5 bases at V and 0 bases at J, with 13 bases in the middle. CDR3 length equals 16 residues. Germline assignment: CDR1 KGHSH and CDR2 LQKENI. The DNA for the CDR3 is TGTGCCAGCTCATCGTTCGAAATTGCAACTAATGAAAAACTGTTTTTT. It yields the protein CASSSFEIATNEKLFF.

This chain joins TRBV21-1 and TRBJ2-7. TRBV21-1 is annotated as a pseudogene. This CDR3 contains 21 residues. This chain's CDR3 is CASSKWGFGRAGTRSSYEQYF. In DNA form, the CDR3 reads TGTGCCAGCAGCAAATGGGGCTTCGGTAGGGCAGGCACTAGGAGCTCCTACGAGCAGTACTTC.

This chain links TRBV11-2 with TRBJ2-4, with a tentative D call TRBD2 (6 bases). Between the trimmed V and J ends, which lost 3 bases and 5 bases, there was a span of 14 bases. CDR1 is SGHAT and CDR2 is FQNNGV in the germline V gene. The CDR3 loop spans 15 amino acids. The CDR3 spells CASSFGGGVQNIQYF. The CDR3 DNA sequence: TGTGCCAGCAGCTTCGGGGGAGGAGTGCAAAACATTCAGTACTTC.

The chain links TRBV7-9 to TRBJ2-3; TRBD2 aligns across 11 bases. Germline values: CDR1 SEHNR, CDR2 FQNEAQ (reference sequence). The CDR3 length is 15 residues. V was clipped by 7 bases and J by 3 bases; unmatched bases: 6. The CDR3 spells CASTQGLAATDTQYF. The CDR3 DNA reads TGTGCCAGCACCCAGGGACTAGCGGCGACAGATACGCAGTATTTT.

This chain joins TRBV11-2 and TRBJ2-3; 8 bases agree with TRBD2. CDR1 is SGHAT and CDR2 is FQNNGV in the germline V gene. This CDR3 spans 15 amino acids. V lost 4 bases, J lost 4 bases, and 7 bases stayed unmatched. CDR3 sequence (DNA): TGTGCCAGCAGCTGGGACCTAGCGGGCGCAGATACGCAGTATTTT. Protein product: CASSWDLAGADTQYF.

The rearrangement links TRBV28 to TRBJ2-7; D perhaps matches TRBD1 (6 bases). Germline V gene data show CDR1 as MDHEN and CDR2 as SYDVKM. The CDR3 is 13 residues long. Trimming took off 2 bases at V and 9 bases at J, with 14 bases between the two ends. The CDR3 DNA is TGTGCCAGCAGTTTACCCCCACAGGGCGGGCAGTACTTC. Residues: CASSLPPQGGQYF.

Here the CDR3 reads CACKAGLLGEKLFF. In DNA form, the CDR3 reads TGTGCCTGCAAGGCTGGGTTATTGGGTGAAAAACTGTTTTTT. The chain uses TRBV30 and TRBJ1-4; D unclear. Germline V gives CDR1 GTSNPN, CDR2 SVGIG (reference sequence). Trimming took off 6 bases at V and 7 bases at J, with 18 bases between the two ends. The CDR3 totals 14 residues.

The V and J genes are TRBV5-4 and TRBJ2-3; D call uncertain. Deletions cut 0 bases from V and 2 bases from J, with 7 bases between. CDR1 is SGHNT and CDR2 is YYREEE in the germline V gene (reference sequence). This CDR3 has 14 amino acids. The CDR3 nucleotides are TGTGCCAGCAGCTTGGGGAAGACCACAGATACGCAGTATTTT. The encoded protein is CASSLGKTTDTQYF.

The rearrangement links TRBV5-5 to TRBJ1-2; D is unclear. The CDR3 has 16 amino acids. Trimming left V 0 bases short and J 0 bases short, with 12 bases between. Per the germline V gene, CDR1 is SGHKS and CDR2 is YYEKEE (reference sequence). The CDR3 sequence is CASSLEGGMANYGYTF. CDR3 bases: TGTGCCAGCAGCTTGGAGGGCGGGATGGCTAACTATGGCTACACCTTC.

This clone was counted once. The chain employs TRBV7-2 and TRBJ2-7; TRBD1 matches 9 bases. Germline CDR1 SGHTA, CDR2 FQGNSA. Trimming cost V 5 bases and J 4 bases; bases outside gene matches: 6. This CDR3 is built from 14 residues. The CDR3 reads CASSRRTGEYEQYF. CDR3 sequence (DNA): TGTGCCAGCAGCCGCAGGACAGGGGAGTACGAGCAGTACTTC.

The chain is built from TRBV30 and TRBJ1-1; weak D call: TRBD1 (5 bases). The CDR3 has 17 residues. Germline lookup yields CDR1 GTSNPN and CDR2 SVGIG (reference sequence). V shed 0 bases and J shed 4 bases, with 21 bases lying between them. The CDR3 region is CAWSVLGGSRLGTEAFF. The CDR3 nucleotides read TGTGCCTGGAGTGTACTTGGGGGAAGTAGGCTGGGCACTGAAGCTTTCTTT.

This clone was detected once. This rearrangement joins TRBV28 to TRBJ1-1, with 10 bases identical to TRBD1. The V segment lost 4 bases and the J segment 3 bases; nucleotides outside the gene matches: 8. The germline V gene encodes CDR1 MDHEN and CDR2 SYDVKM. The CDR3 contains 16 residues. The CDR3 protein is CASSSGQGSFDTEAFF. The CDR3 coding sequence is TGTGCCAGCAGTTCGGGACAGGGGTCGTTTGACACTGAAGCTTTCTTT.

V usage is TRBV2 and J usage is TRBJ2-7; D is possibly TRBD2 (6 bases). The germline CDR1 and CDR2 sequences are SNHLY and FYNNEI. The CDR3 totals 13 residues. V gave up 6 bases and J gave up 2 bases, with 11 bases separating them. The CDR3 region is CASRVAATYEQYF. The CDR3 nucleotides are TGTGCCAGCAGGGTAGCGGCAACCTACGAGCAGTACTTC.

The V and J genes are TRBV5-1 and TRBJ2-2, with D possibly called TRBD1 or TRBD2 (5 bases each). The CDR3 is 15 residues long. Trimming left V 4 bases short and J 2 bases short, with 12 bases between. CDR1 SGHRS and CDR2 YFSETQ come from the germline V gene. The CDR3 coding sequence is TGCGCCAGCAGCCCCCGGGACGGCAACACCGGGGAGCTGTTTTTT. Its protein product is CASSPRDGNTGELFF.

The chain carries TRBV9 and TRBJ2-2; 7 nucleotides align to TRBD1. Germline-derived CDR1 and CDR2 are SGDLS and YYNGEE. V was clipped by 2 bases and J by 0 bases; unmatched bases: 4. The CDR3 is made up of 16 amino acids. DNA of the CDR3: TGTGCCAGCAGCGTCTTTCAGGGGGCGAACACCGGGGAGCTGTTTTTT. Amino acid sequence: CASSVFQGANTGELFF.

The chain has TRBV11-2 and TRBJ2-4; 15 positions match TRBD2. The CDR3 has 16 residues. From germline, CDR1 is SGHAT and CDR2 FQNNGV. Trimming cost V 5 bases and J 6 bases; bases outside gene matches: 5. The CDR3 region has the DNA TGTGCCAGCAGCCTGGGACTAGCGGGAGGCAGAAACATTCAGTACTTC. Its protein product is CASSLGLAGGRNIQYF.

The chain uses TRBV5-4 and TRBJ1-1; D is possibly TRBD1 (6 bases). CDR3 size: 18 residues. CDR1 and CDR2 from the germline V gene are SGHNT and YYREEE (reference sequence). Trimming pared 3 bases from V and 2 bases from J, leaving 23 bases between. In DNA form, the CDR3 reads TGTGCCAGCAGCTCCAAAACAGGGTCCTCAGGGATTAACACTGAAGCTTTCTTT. This codes for CASSSKTGSSGINTEAFF.